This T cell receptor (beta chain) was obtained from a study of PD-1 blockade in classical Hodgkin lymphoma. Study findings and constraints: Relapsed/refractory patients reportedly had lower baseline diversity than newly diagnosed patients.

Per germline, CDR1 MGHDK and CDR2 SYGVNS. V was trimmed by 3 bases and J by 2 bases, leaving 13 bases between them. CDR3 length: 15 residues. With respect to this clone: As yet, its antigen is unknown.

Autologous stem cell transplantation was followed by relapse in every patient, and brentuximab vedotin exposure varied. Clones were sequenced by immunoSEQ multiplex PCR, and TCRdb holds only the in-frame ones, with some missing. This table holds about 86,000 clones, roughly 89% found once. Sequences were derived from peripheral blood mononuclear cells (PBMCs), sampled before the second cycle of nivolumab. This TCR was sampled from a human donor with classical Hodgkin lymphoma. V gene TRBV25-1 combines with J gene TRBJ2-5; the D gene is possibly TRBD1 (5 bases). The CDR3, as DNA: TGTGCCAGCAGTGATTCTCAGGGTTGGCAAGAGACCCAGTACTTC. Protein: CASSDSQGWQETQYF.